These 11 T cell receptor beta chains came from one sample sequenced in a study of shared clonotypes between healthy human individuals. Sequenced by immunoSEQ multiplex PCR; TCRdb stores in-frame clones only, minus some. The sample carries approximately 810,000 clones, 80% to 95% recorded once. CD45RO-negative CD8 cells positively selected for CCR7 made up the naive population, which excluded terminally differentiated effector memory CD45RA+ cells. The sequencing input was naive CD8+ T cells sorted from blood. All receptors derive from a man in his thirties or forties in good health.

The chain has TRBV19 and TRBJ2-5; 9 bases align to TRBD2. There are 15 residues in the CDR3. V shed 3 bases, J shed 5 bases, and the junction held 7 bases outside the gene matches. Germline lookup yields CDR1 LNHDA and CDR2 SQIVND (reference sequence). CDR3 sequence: CASSMITSGLETQYF. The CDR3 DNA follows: TGTGCCAGTAGTATGATAACTAGCGGGTTGGAGACCCAGTACTTC.

The CDR3 bases are TGTGCCAGCAGTGCTACAGGGGGCGTAGCAGATACGCAGTATTTT. Encoded protein: CASSATGGVADTQYF. V and J are TRBV9 and TRBJ2-3; 9 bases match TRBD1. Germline V gene sequence: CDR1 SGDLS, CDR2 YYNGEE. This CDR3 spans 15 amino acids. V shed 5 bases and J 4 bases; nucleotides not matched to a gene: 8.

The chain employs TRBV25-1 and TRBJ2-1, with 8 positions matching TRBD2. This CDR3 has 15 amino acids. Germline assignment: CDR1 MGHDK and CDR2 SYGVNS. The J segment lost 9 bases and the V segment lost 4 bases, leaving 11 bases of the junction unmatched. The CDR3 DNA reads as TGTGCCAGCAGTGGGGGCGGGAGGAGTGTAGGTGAGCAGTTCTTC. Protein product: CASSGGGRSVGEQFF.

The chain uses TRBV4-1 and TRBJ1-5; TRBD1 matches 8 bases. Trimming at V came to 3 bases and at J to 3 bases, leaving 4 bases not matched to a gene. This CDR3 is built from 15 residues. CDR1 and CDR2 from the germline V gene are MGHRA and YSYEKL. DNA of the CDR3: TGCGCCAGCAGCCAGAGGACAGGGAACAATCAGCCCCAGCATTTT. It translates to CASSQRTGNNQPQHF.

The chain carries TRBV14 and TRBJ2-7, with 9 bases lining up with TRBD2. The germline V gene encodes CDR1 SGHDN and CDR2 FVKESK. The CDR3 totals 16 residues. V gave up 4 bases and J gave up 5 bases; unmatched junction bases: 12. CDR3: CASSPGEAGGHHEQYF. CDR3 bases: TGTGCCAGCAGCCCAGGAGAAGCGGGAGGCCATCACGAGCAGTACTTC.

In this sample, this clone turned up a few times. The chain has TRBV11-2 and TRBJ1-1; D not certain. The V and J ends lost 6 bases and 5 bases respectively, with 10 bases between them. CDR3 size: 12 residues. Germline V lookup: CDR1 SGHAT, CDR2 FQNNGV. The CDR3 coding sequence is TGTGCCAGCAGGCCCGGGGAGACTGAAGCTTTCTTT. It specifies CASRPGETEAFF.

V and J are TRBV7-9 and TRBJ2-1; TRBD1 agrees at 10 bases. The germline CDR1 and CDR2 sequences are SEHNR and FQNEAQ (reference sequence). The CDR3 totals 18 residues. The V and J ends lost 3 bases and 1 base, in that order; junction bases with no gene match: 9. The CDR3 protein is CASSFHPGQGESYNEQFF. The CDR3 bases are TGTGCCAGCAGCTTCCACCCAGGACAGGGGGAATCCTACAATGAGCAGTTCTTC.

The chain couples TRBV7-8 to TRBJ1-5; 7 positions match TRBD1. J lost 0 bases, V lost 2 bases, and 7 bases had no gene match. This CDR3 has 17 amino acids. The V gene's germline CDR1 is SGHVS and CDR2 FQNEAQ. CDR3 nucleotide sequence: TGTGCCAGCAGCTTAAATCCGGGACAGTATAGCAATCAGCCCCAGCATTTT. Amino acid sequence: CASSLNPGQYSNQPQHF.

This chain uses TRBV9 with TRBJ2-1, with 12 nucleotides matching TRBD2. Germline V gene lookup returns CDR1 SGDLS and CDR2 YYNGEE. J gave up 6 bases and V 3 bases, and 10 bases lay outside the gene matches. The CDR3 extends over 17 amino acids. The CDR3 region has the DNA TGTGCCAGCAGCGACAGGCTAGCGGGAGGGGGGTTCAATGAGCAGTTCTTC. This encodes CASSDRLAGGGFNEQFF. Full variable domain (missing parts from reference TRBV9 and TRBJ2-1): DSGVTQTPKHLITATGQRVTLRCSPRSGDLSVYWYQQSLDQGLQFLIQYYNGEERAKGNILERFSAQQFPDLHSELNLSSLELGDSALYFCASSDRLAGGGFNEQFFGPGTRLTVL.

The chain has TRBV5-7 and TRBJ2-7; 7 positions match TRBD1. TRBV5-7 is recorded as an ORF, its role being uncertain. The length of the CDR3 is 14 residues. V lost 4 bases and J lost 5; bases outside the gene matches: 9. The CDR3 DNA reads TGTGCCAGCAGCGGGGTAGAAGGGGGCCACGAGCAGTACTTC. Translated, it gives CASSGVEGGHEQYF.

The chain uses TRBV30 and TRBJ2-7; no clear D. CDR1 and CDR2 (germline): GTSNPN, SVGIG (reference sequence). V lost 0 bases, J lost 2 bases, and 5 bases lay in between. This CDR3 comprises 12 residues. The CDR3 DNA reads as TGTGCCTGGAGTGTAATCGCCTACGAGCAGTACTTC. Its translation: CAWSVIAYEQYF.